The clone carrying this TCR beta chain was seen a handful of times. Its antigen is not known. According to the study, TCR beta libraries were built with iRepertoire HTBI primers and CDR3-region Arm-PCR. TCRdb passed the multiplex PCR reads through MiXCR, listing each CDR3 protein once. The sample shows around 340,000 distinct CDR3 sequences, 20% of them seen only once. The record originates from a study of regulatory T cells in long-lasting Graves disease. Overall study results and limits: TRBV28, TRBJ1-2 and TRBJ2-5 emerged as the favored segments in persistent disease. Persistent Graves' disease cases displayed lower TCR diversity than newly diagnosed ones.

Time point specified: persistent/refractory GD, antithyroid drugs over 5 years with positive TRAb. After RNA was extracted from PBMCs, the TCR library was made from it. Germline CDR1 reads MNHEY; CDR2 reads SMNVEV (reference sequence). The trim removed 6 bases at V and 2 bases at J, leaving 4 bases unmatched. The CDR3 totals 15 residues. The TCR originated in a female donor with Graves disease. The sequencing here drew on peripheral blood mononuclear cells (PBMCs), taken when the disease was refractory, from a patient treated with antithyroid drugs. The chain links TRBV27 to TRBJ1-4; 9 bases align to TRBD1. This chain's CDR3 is CASSKQGATNEKLFF. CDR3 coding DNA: TGTGCCAGCAGCAAACAGGGGGCGACTAATGAAAAACTGTTTTTT. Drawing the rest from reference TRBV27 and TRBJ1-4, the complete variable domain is EAQVTQNPRYLITVTGKKLTVTCSQNMNHEYMSWYRQDPGLGLRQIYYSMNVEVTDKGDVPEGYKVSRKEKRNFPLILESPSPNQTSLYFCASSKQGATNEKLFFGSGTQLSVL.